This is a list of T cell receptor beta chains from one sample in a study of blood T cell repertoires in COVID-19. TCRdb keeps only in-frame clones here, not all; method: immunoSEQ multiplex PCR. The sample carries more than 90,000 clones, over 80% recorded once. The sequenced sample consisted of peripheral blood. The receptors stem from a man in his fifties with acute or convalescent COVID-19. Each CDR3 is given with its conserved first and last residue. D genes are given only for firm matches.

j_call	v_call	d_call	cdr3_aa	cdr3_nt
TRBJ1-5	TRBV6-1	-	CASSEGGARGNQPQHF	TGTGCCAGCAGTGAGGGGGGGGCGCGGGGCAATCAGCCCCAGCATTTT
TRBJ2-7	TRBV3-1/TRBV3-2	TRBD2	CASSQVGLAGAATYEQYF	TGTGCCAGCAGCCAAGTTGGACTAGCGGGGGCCGCAACCTACGAGCAGTACTTC
TRBJ2-2	TRBV28	-	CASSPATATGELFF	TGTGCCAGCAGTCCCGCGACAGCTACCGGGGAGCTGTTTTTT
TRBJ1-6	TRBV13	-	CASSLAASSYNSPLHF	TGTGCCAGCAGCTTAGCAGCGAGCTCCTATAATTCACCCCTCCACTTT
TRBJ1-5	TRBV6-6	-	CASTPPGGPGNQPQHF	TGTGCCAGCACCCCACCGGGAGGGCCCGGCAATCAGCCCCAGCATTTT
TRBJ1-1	TRBV29-1	-	CSGSQSLNTEAFF	TGCAGCGGGAGCCAGTCTCTTAACACTGAAGCTTTCTTT
TRBJ1-1	TRBV2	TRBD1	CASNPTGTNTEAFF	TGTGCCAGCAACCCGACAGGGACGAACACTGAAGCTTTCTTT
TRBJ2-5	TRBV10-3	-	CAISESGQQETQYF	TGTGCCATCAGTGAGTCGGGGCAGCAAGAGACCCAGTACTTC
TRBJ2-1	TRBV5-4	TRBD1	CASSFPKPGTGDNEQFF	TGTGCCAGCAGCTTCCCTAAACCCGGGACAGGGGACAATGAGCAGTTCTTC
TRBJ2-2	TRBV7-9	TRBD2	CASSTTSGGASTGELFF	TGTGCCAGCAGCACGACTAGCGGGGGGGCGAGCACCGGGGAGCTGTTTTTT
TRBJ1-3	TRBV5-4	-	CASSLEGVFSGNTIYF	TGTGCCAGCAGCTTGGAAGGAGTTTTCTCTGGAAACACCATATATTTT
TRBJ1-2	TRBV28	TRBD1	CASTPGQGRGYTF	TGTGCCAGCACCCCCGGACAGGGTCGCGGCTACACCTTC
TRBJ1-4	TRBV9	TRBD1	CASSDRTGGNEKLFF	TGTGCCAGCAGCGATCGGACAGGGGGGAATGAAAAACTGTTTTTT
TRBJ1-6	TRBV30	-	CAWSETSSPLHF	TGTGCCTGGAGTGAGACTAGTTCACCCCTCCACTTT